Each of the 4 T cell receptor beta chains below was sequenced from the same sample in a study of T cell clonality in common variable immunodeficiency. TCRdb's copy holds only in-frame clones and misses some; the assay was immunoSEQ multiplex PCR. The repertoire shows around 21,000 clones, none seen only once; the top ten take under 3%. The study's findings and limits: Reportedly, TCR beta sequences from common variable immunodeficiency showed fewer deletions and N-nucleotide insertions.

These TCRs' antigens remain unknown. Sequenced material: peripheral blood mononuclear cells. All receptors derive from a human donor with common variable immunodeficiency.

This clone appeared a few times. This CDR3 is CASSARLAPLTDTQYF. The covered CDR3 bases are TGTGCCAGCAGTGCCCGACTAGCGCCGCTCACAGATACG. The chain employs TRBV6-2 or TRBV6-3 and TRBJ2-3; 8 bases align to TRBD2. The read ends 3 residues before the CDR3 terminus; that terminus is restored from the germline J gene. Losses at the gene ends were 5 bases for V and 2 bases for J; bases not matched to a gene: 9. The CDR3 has 16 residues. Germline V gene lookup returns CDR1 MNHEY and CDR2 SVGEGT.

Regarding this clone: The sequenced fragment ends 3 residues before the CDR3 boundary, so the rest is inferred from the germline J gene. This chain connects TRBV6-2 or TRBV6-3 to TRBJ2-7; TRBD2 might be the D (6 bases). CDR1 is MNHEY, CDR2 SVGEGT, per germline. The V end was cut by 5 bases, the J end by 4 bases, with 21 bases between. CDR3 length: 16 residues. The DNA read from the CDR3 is TGTGCCAGCAGTAGCTACCCCGGGACTCTCGATTACGAG. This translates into CASSSYPGTLDYE. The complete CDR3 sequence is CASSSYPGTLDYEQYF.

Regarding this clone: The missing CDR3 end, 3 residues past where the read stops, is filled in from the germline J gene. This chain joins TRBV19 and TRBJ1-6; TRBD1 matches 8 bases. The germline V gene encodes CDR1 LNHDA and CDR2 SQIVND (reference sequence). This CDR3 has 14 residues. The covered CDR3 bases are TGTGCCAGTAGTAGTCGCGACAGGGGAGATTCC. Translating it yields CASSSRDRGDS. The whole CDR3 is CASSSRDRGDSLHF.

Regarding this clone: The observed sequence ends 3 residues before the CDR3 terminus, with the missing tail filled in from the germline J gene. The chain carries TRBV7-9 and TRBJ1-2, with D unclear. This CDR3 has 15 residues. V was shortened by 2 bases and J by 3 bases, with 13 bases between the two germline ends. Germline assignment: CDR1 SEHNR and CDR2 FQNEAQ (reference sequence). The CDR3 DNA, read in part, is TGTGCCAGCAGCTTACTCCCTGGTGAGGACTATGGC. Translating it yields CASSLLPGEDYG. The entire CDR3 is CASSLLPGEDYGYTF. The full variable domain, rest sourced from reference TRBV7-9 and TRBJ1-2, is DTGVSQNPRHKITKRGQNVTFRCDPISEHNRLYWYRQTLGQGPEFLTYFQNEAQLEKSRLLSDRFSAERPKGSFSTLEIQRTEQGDSAMYLCASSLLPGEDYGYTFGSGTRLTVV.